These T cell receptor beta chains were read from a single sample in a study of regulatory T cells in long-lasting Graves disease. TCRdb reanalysed the multiplex PCR reads using MiXCR and keeps one entry per CDR3 protein. This sample has 440,000 or so distinct CDR3 sequences; 14% to 15% occur once, and the top ten carry roughly 17%. The data also belong to a second study, concerning T cells in Graves' hyperthyroidism and ophthalmopathy.

This sample comprised peripheral blood mononuclear cells (PBMCs), obtained at new diagnosis, from a patient treated with antithyroid drugs. These receptors all come from a woman under 40 with Graves disease. CDR3s include the opening cysteine and the closing phenylalanine or tryptophan. Fields, in order: V gene, clone size, J gene, D gene, CDR3 protein, CDR3 DNA. A D gene is named only where the DNA matches it firmly. Some rows have no size entry. The others give once, few or many, or a class for an expanded clone.

>TRBV12-3/TRBV12-4|few|TRBJ2-2|TRBD2
CASTGGAGDGGELFF
TGTGCCAGCACCGGGGGGGCCGGAGATGGCGGGGAGCTGTTTTTT
>TRBV24-1|NA|TRBJ2-7|NA
CATSDPTSSYEQYF
TGTGCCACCAGTGATCCCACCAGCTCCTACGAGCAGTACTTC
>TRBV12-3/TRBV12-4|many|TRBJ2-4|TRBD1
CASSFRDRGLRPKNIQYF
TGTGCCAGCAGTTTCCGGGACAGGGGCCTTCGACCCAAAAACATTCAGTACTTC
>TRBV5-5|many|TRBJ1-5|NA
CASSLDGGPSPYQPQHF
TGTGCCAGCAGCTTGGACGGGGGCCCGAGCCCTTATCAGCCCCAGCATTTT
>TRBV3-1|many|TRBJ1-1|NA
CASSEWGGRMNTEAFF
TGTGCCAGCAGCGAATGGGGGGGTCGAATGAACACTGAAGCTTTCTTT
>TRBV7-9|NA|TRBJ1-2|NA
CASSLVGPTEGYTF
TGTGCCAGCAGCTTAGTAGGGCCAACTGAAGGCTACACCTTC
>TRBV6-1|many|TRBJ1-1|TRBD1
CAGTRTGPNTEAFF
TGTGCCGGGACGAGGACAGGCCCGAACACTGAAGCTTTCTTT
>TRBV29-1|many|TRBJ1-1|NA
CSVPGTPNTEAFF
TGCAGCGTCCCCGGGACACCGAACACTGAAGCTTTCTTT
>TRBV20-1|many|TRBJ2-5|TRBD2
CSAIKREWVRETQCF
TGCAGTGCAATAAAGCGGGAGTGGGTACGGGAGACCCAGTGCTTC
>TRBV5-1|many|TRBJ1-2|NA
CASSLNLRASYTF
TGCGCCAGCAGCTTGAACTTACGGGCCAGCTACACCTTC